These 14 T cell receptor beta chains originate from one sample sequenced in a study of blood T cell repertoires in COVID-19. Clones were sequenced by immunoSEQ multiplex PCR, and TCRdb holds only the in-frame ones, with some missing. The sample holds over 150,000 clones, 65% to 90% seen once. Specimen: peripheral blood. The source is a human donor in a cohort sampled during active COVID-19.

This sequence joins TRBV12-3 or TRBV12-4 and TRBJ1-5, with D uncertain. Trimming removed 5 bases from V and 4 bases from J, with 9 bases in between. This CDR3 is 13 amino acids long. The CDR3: CASSEGPNQPQHF. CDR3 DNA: TGTGCCAGCAGTGAGGGTCCTAATCAGCCCCAGCATTTT.

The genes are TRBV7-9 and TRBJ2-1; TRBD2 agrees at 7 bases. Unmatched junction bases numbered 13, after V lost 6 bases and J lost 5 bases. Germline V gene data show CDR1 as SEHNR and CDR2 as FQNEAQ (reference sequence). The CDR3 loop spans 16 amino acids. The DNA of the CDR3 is TGTGCCAGCAGGGATCTAGCGGACGTATTCCACAATGAGCAGTTCTTC. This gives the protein CASRDLADVFHNEQFF.

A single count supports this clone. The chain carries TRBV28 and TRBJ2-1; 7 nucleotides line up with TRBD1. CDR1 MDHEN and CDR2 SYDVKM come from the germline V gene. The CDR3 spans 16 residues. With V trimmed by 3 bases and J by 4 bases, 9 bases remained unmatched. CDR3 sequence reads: CASSLGSGGLYNEQFF. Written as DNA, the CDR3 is TGTGCCAGCAGTTTGGGGTCAGGGGGTTTGTACAATGAGCAGTTCTTC.

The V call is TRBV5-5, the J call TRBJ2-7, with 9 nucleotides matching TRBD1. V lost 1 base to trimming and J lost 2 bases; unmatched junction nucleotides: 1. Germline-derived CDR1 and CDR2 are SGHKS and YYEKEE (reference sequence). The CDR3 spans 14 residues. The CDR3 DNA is TGTGCCAGCAGCTTGACAGGGGGCCCCTACGAGCAGTACTTC. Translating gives CASSLTGGPYEQYF. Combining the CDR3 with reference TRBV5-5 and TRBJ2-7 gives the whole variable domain DAGVTQSPTHLIKTRGQQVTLRCSPISGHKSVSWYQQVLGQGPQFIFQYYEKEERGRGNFPDRFSARQFPNYSSELNVNALLLGDSALYLCASSLTGGPYEQYFGPGTRLTVT.

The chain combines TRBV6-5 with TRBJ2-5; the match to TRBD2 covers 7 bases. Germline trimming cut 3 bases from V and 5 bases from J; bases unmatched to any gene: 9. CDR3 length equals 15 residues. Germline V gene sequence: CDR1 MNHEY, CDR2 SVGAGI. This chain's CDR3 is CASSYKRDGTETQYF. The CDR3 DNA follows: TGTGCCAGCAGTTATAAGCGGGACGGGACGGAGACCCAGTACTTC.

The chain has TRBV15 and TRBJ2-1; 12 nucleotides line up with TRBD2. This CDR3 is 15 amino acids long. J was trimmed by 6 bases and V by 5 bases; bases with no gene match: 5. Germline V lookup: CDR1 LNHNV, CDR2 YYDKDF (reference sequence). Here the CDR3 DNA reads TGTGCCACCAGCGCACTAGCGGGAGGTGGCAATGAGCAGTTCTTC. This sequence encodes CATSALAGGGNEQFF.

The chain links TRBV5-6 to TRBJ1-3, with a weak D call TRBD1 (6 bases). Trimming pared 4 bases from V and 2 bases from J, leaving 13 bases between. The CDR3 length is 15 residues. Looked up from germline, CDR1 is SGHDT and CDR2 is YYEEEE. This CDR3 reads CASSPGTGPGNTIYF. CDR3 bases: TGTGCCAGCAGCCCCGGCACAGGGCCTGGAAACACCATATATTTT.

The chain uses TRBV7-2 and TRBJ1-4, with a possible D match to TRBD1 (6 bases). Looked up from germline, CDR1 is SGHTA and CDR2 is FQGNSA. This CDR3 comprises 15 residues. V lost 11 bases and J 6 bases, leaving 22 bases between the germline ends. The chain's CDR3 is CALPGVRGEDEKLFF. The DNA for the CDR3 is TGTGCCCTCCCAGGGGTTCGGGGAGAGGATGAAAAACTGTTTTTT.

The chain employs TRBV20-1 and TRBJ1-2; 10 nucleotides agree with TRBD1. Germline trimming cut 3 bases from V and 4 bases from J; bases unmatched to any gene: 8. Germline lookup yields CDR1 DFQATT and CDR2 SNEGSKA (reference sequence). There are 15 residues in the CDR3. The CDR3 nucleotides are TGCAGTGCTAGTTCCGGGACAGGGGCTATCTATGGCTACACCTTC. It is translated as CSASSGTGAIYGYTF.

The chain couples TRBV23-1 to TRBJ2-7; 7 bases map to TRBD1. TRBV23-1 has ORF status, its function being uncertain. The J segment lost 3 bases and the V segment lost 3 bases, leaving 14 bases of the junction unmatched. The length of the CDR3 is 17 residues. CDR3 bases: TGCGCCAGCAGTCACCCCGACCAGGGGGTAGGGTACTACGAGCAGTACTTC. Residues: CASSHPDQGVGYYEQYF.

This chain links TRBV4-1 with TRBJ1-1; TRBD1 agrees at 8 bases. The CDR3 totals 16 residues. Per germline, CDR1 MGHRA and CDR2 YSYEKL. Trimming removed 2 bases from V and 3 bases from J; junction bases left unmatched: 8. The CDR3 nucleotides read TGCGCCAGCAGCCAAAGGACAGGGTTTAGGGACACTGAAGCTTTCTTT. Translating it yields CASSQRTGFRDTEAFF.

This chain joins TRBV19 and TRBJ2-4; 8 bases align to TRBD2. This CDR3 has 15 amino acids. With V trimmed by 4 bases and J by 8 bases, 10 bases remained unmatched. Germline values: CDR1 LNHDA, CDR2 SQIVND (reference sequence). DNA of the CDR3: TGTGCCAGTAGTACTACTAGCGGTCCTATATACATTCAGTACTTC. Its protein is CASSTTSGPIYIQYF.

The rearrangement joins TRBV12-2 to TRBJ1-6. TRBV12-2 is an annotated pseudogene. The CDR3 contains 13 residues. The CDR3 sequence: CASRLVGGTPLHF. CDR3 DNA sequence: TGTGCAAGTCGCTTAGTGGGCGGGACACCCCTCCACTTT.

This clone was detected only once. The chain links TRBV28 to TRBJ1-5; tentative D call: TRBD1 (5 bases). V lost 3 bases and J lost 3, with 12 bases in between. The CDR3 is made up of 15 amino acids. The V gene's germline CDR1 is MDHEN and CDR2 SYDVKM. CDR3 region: CASSFGGTSNQPQHF. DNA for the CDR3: TGTGCCAGCAGTTTTGGAGGGACTTCCAATCAGCCCCAGCATTTT.